This is a list of T cell receptor beta chains from one sample in a study of OX40 agonist ivuxolimab in advanced cancers. This table comes from immunoSEQ multiplex PCR, and its TCRdb copy is limited to in-frame clones, with some not included. Found here are about 54,000 clones, roughly 91% of them singletons; the top ten hold 1.2% to 1.5%. The sequencing here drew on CD4+ or CD8+ T cells sorted from blood, taken in a trial of the OX40 agonist ivuxolimab. These receptors all come from an adult with an advanced solid tumor such as melanoma, head and neck, liver or kidney cancer. The CDR3 runs from the conserved cysteine through the conserved F or W. D genes are given only for firm matches. Part of the rows lack a size; the others show once, few, many or a class for expanded clones.

clone_size: -; d_call: -; j_call: TRBJ2-6; v_call: TRBV11-2; cdr3_nt: TGTGCCAGCGAGTTGAGCTCTGGGGCCAACGTCCTGACTTTC; cdr3_aa: CASELSSGANVLTF
clone_size: -; d_call: -; j_call: TRBJ1-2; v_call: TRBV10-1; cdr3_nt: TGCGCCAGCAGTTCGACAGTTAACTATGGCTACACCTTC; cdr3_aa: CASSSTVNYGYTF
clone_size: few; d_call: -; j_call: TRBJ1-1; v_call: TRBV18; cdr3_nt: TGTGCCAGCTCGGAAGGTATGAACACTGAAGCTTTCTTT; cdr3_aa: CASSEGMNTEAFF
clone_size: few; d_call: -; j_call: TRBJ2-2; v_call: TRBV19; cdr3_nt: TGTGCCAGTAGCCCTGCGGACACGAACACCGGGGAGCTGTTTTTT; cdr3_aa: CASSPADTNTGELFF
clone_size: -; d_call: TRBD2; j_call: TRBJ2-1; v_call: TRBV4-1; cdr3_nt: TGCGCCAGCAGCCAAGATCGGGCTAGCGGGAACAATGAGCAGTTCTTC; cdr3_aa: CASSQDRASGNNEQFF
clone_size: -; d_call: TRBD1; j_call: TRBJ2-4; v_call: TRBV19; cdr3_nt: TGTGCCAGTAGTTTCCAGGGGGCGCTGGCCAAAAACATTCAGTACTTC; cdr3_aa: CASSFQGALAKNIQYF
clone_size: -; d_call: -; j_call: TRBJ1-5; v_call: TRBV6-1; cdr3_nt: TGTGCCAGCAGTGAAGTTCAGCCCCAGCATTTT; cdr3_aa: CASSEVQPQHF
clone_size: -; d_call: -; j_call: TRBJ2-5; v_call: TRBV19; cdr3_nt: TGTGCCAGTAGTATAGCCGGACAGACCCGGGAGACCCAGTACTTC; cdr3_aa: CASSIAGQTRETQYF
clone_size: -; d_call: TRBD1; j_call: TRBJ1-4; v_call: TRBV5-6; cdr3_nt: TGTGCCAGCAGCACCGCCGGGACAGGCTTTGCAACTAATGAAAAACTGTTTTTT; cdr3_aa: CASSTAGTGFATNEKLFF
clone_size: -; d_call: -; j_call: TRBJ1-2; v_call: TRBV6-1; cdr3_nt: TGTGCCAGCACGAGGACTGCTAACTATGGCTACACCTTC; cdr3_aa: CASTRTANYGYTF
clone_size: -; d_call: TRBD1; j_call: TRBJ1-4; v_call: TRBV28; cdr3_nt: TGTGCCAGCGGGGGGGACAGGGGGGATGAAAAACTGTTTTTT; cdr3_aa: CASGGDRGDEKLFF
clone_size: -; d_call: -; j_call: TRBJ1-5; v_call: TRBV6-5; cdr3_nt: TGTGCCAGCAGTAGAGAGACGGGGGAGCCCCAGCATTTT; cdr3_aa: CASSRETGEPQHF
clone_size: -; d_call: -; j_call: TRBJ2-3; v_call: TRBV27; cdr3_nt: TGTGCCAGCAGTTTTTTAGGGAGCACAGATACGCAGTATTTT; cdr3_aa: CASSFLGSTDTQYF
clone_size: -; d_call: -; j_call: TRBJ2-7; v_call: TRBV19; cdr3_nt: TGTGCCAGTAGTATAGTAGACAGGCGGACGTCCGAGCAGTACTTC; cdr3_aa: CASSIVDRRTSEQYF
clone_size: -; d_call: TRBD1; j_call: TRBJ1-5; v_call: TRBV7-6; cdr3_nt: TGTGCCAGCGGGACAGACAATCAGCCCCAGCATTTT; cdr3_aa: CASGTDNQPQHF
clone_size: -; d_call: -; j_call: TRBJ2-7; v_call: TRBV9; cdr3_nt: TGTGCCAGCAGCCCCCGGGACATCCCCTACGAGCAGTACTTC; cdr3_aa: CASSPRDIPYEQYF
clone_size: -; d_call: TRBD2; j_call: TRBJ2-1; v_call: TRBV7-2; cdr3_nt: TGTGCCAGCAGCTTAGGAGCGGGAGGGCACAATGAGCAGTTCTTC; cdr3_aa: CASSLGAGGHNEQFF
clone_size: -; d_call: TRBD1; j_call: TRBJ1-5; v_call: TRBV4-2; cdr3_nt: TGTGCCAGCAGCCGCGGACAGGGGAACAATCAGCCCCAGCATTTT; cdr3_aa: CASSRGQGNNQPQHF
clone_size: -; d_call: -; j_call: TRBJ2-5; v_call: TRBV10-3; cdr3_nt: TGTGCCATCAGGGGCGGGGCCCAAGAGACCCAGTACTTC; cdr3_aa: CAIRGGAQETQYF
clone_size: -; d_call: TRBD2; j_call: TRBJ2-3; v_call: TRBV5-1; cdr3_nt: TGCGCCAGCAGCGCGACTAGCCCCCGAGATACGCAGTATTTT; cdr3_aa: CASSATSPRDTQYF
clone_size: -; d_call: TRBD1; j_call: TRBJ2-5; v_call: TRBV9; cdr3_nt: TGTGCCAGCAGCGTTACAGGGGGGGAGACCCAGTACTTC; cdr3_aa: CASSVTGGETQYF
clone_size: -; d_call: -; j_call: TRBJ1-1; v_call: TRBV9; cdr3_nt: TGTGCCAGCAGCCCGAACGGGGTGAACACTGAAGCTTTCTTT; cdr3_aa: CASSPNGVNTEAFF
clone_size: -; d_call: TRBD1; j_call: TRBJ1-1; v_call: TRBV7-9; cdr3_nt: TGTGCCAGCAGCGCGGGACAGATGAACACTGAAGCTTTCTTT; cdr3_aa: CASSAGQMNTEAFF
clone_size: -; d_call: TRBD2; j_call: TRBJ2-2; v_call: TRBV5-1; cdr3_nt: TGCGCCAGCAGCTTGGAGGCTAGCGGGAACACCGGGGAGCTGTTTTTT; cdr3_aa: CASSLEASGNTGELFF
clone_size: -; d_call: -; j_call: TRBJ2-6; v_call: TRBV11-2; cdr3_nt: TGTGCCAGCAGGCTCTCTGGGGCCAACGTCCTGACTTTC; cdr3_aa: CASRLSGANVLTF
clone_size: -; d_call: -; j_call: TRBJ1-2; v_call: TRBV28; cdr3_nt: TGTGCCAGCAGGGGCCTGGGGCCCTATGGCTACACCTTC; cdr3_aa: CASRGLGPYGYTF
clone_size: -; d_call: -; j_call: TRBJ2-3; v_call: TRBV2; cdr3_nt: TGTGCCAGCAACCGGGATTGGGATACGCAGTATTTT; cdr3_aa: CASNRDWDTQYF
clone_size: -; d_call: TRBD1; j_call: TRBJ1-4; v_call: TRBV28; cdr3_nt: TGTGCCAGCAGTCTGTCGAGACAGGGGGTGTTTTTT; cdr3_aa: CASSLSRQGVFF
clone_size: once; d_call: TRBD2; j_call: TRBJ2-3; v_call: TRBV19; cdr3_nt: TGTGCCAGTAAAGCGGGACTAGCGGGTTCCCGCACAGATACGCAGTATTTT; cdr3_aa: CASKAGLAGSRTDTQYF
clone_size: once; d_call: -; j_call: TRBJ2-7; v_call: TRBV5-4; cdr3_nt: TGTGCCAGCAGCCGGGACGGGACTCCCGTCGAGCAGTACTTC; cdr3_aa: CASSRDGTPVEQYF
clone_size: -; d_call: TRBD1; j_call: TRBJ2-7; v_call: TRBV5-1; cdr3_nt: TGCGCCAGCAGTTTTACGGGACAGGGTTCCTACGAGCAGTACTTC; cdr3_aa: CASSFTGQGSYEQYF
clone_size: -; d_call: TRBD1; j_call: TRBJ2-7; v_call: TRBV7-3; cdr3_nt: TGTGCCAGCAGCTTAACGTCGGGGACAGCCTCCGAGCAGTACTTC; cdr3_aa: CASSLTSGTASEQYF
clone_size: -; d_call: -; j_call: TRBJ2-1; v_call: TRBV11-3; cdr3_nt: TGTGCCAGCAGCTCGGGACCCTCCTACAATGAGCAGTTCTTC; cdr3_aa: CASSSGPSYNEQFF
clone_size: once; d_call: -; j_call: TRBJ2-7; v_call: TRBV7-9; cdr3_nt: TGTGCCAGCAGCTTACTGGACTCCAGTTCCGAGCAGTACTTC; cdr3_aa: CASSLLDSSSEQYF
clone_size: -; d_call: -; j_call: TRBJ1-2; v_call: TRBV6-5; cdr3_nt: TGTGCCAGCAGTCGGACTGCGAACTATGGCTACACCTTC; cdr3_aa: CASSRTANYGYTF
clone_size: -; d_call: -; j_call: TRBJ1-5; v_call: TRBV2; cdr3_nt: TGTGCCAGCAAGGGTGGGTCCGGCAATCAGCCCCAGCATTTT; cdr3_aa: CASKGGSGNQPQHF
clone_size: -; d_call: -; j_call: TRBJ1-1; v_call: TRBV19; cdr3_nt: TGTGCCGGTAGTATGGTAAACACTGAAGCTTTCTTT; cdr3_aa: CAGSMVNTEAFF
clone_size: -; d_call: TRBD1; j_call: TRBJ1-2; v_call: TRBV5-4; cdr3_nt: TGTGCCAGCAGCTTGGAAGGGACAGGGGACTATGGCTACACCTTC; cdr3_aa: CASSLEGTGDYGYTF
clone_size: -; d_call: TRBD2; j_call: TRBJ2-7; v_call: TRBV7-8; cdr3_nt: TGTGCCAGCAGCTTAGGGACTAGCACCTCGGGGGGGGAGCAGTACTTC; cdr3_aa: CASSLGTSTSGGEQYF
clone_size: few; d_call: -; j_call: TRBJ1-5; v_call: TRBV6-6; cdr3_nt: TGTGCCAGCGGCGACGCGTCTCCTGGGAATCAGCCCCAGCATTTT; cdr3_aa: CASGDASPGNQPQHF